These 16 T cell receptor beta chains share one sample of origin, sequenced in a study of blood T cell repertoires in COVID-19. Measured with immunoSEQ multiplex PCR; TCRdb has only the in-frame clones, and not every one. The sample includes some 180,000 clones, 90% of them seen just once. The sequenced material came from peripheral blood. The receptors come from a man aged 50 to 60 with acute or convalescent COVID-19.

The V call is TRBV19, the J call TRBJ1-5; D not certain. CDR1 and CDR2 from the germline V gene are LNHDA and SQIVND (reference sequence). The CDR3 spans 14 residues. V shed 6 bases and J shed 2 bases, with 11 bases lying between them. The CDR3 region has the DNA TGTGCCAGTAGCACCCAGCAGGGCAATCAGCCCCAGCATTTT. As protein: CASSTQQGNQPQHF.

This chain uses TRBV19 with TRBJ1-5; TRBD1 matches 8 bases. The CDR3 has 15 residues. Germline assignment: CDR1 LNHDA and CDR2 SQIVND (reference sequence). The junction had 6 bases not matched to a gene; V was cut back by 5 bases and J by 3 bases. The CDR3 DNA reads as TGTGCCAGTAGTGGAGACAGGGGACACAATCAGCCCCAGCATTTT. This gives the protein CASSGDRGHNQPQHF.

The chain joins TRBV13 to TRBJ1-6; 9 bases map to TRBD1. V lost 5 bases, J lost 7 bases, and 3 bases stayed unmatched. The CDR3 totals 14 residues. Germline CDR1 is PRHDT and CDR2 is FYEKMQ (reference sequence). CDR3 residues: CASSPGTGNSPLHF. The DNA of the CDR3 is TGTGCCAGCAGCCCCGGGACAGGGAATTCACCCCTCCACTTT. Using reference TRBV13 and TRBJ1-6 for the parts outside the CDR3, the full variable domain is AAGVIQSPRHLIKEKRETATLKCYPIPRHDTVYWYQQGPGQDPQFLISFYEKMQSDKGSIPDRFSAQQFSDYHSELNMSSLELGDSALYFCASSPGTGNSPLHFGNGTRLTVT.

The V call is TRBV5-1, the J call TRBJ1-1; unclear D gene. The germline V gene encodes CDR1 SGHRS and CDR2 YFSETQ. V lost 0 bases, J lost 5 bases, and 14 bases lay in between. The CDR3 spans 15 residues. The chain's CDR3 is CASSLAREWRTEAFF. As DNA, the CDR3 is TGCGCCAGCAGCTTGGCGAGGGAGTGGAGAACTGAAGCTTTCTTT.

This sequence joins TRBV18 and TRBJ2-2, with TRBD2 matching over 8 bases. V lost 1 base, J lost 5 bases, and 3 bases stayed unmatched. This CDR3 region has 15 residues. Germline V gives CDR1 KGHSH, CDR2 LQKENI. For the CDR3, the DNA is TGTGCCAGCTCACCACTAGCGGGGCGGACCGGGGAGCTGTTTTTT. Translating gives CASSPLAGRTGELFF.

The chain joins TRBV5-1 to TRBJ2-3; maybe TRBD2 (5 bases). The CDR3 extends over 15 amino acids. V was trimmed by 1 base and J by 3 bases, leaving 12 bases between them. Germline V gives CDR1 SGHRS, CDR2 YFSETQ. The CDR3 loop is CASSLKRELTDTQYF. CDR3 nucleotide sequence: TGCGCCAGCAGCTTGAAAAGGGAGCTAACAGATACGCAGTATTTT. The full variable domain, completed using reference TRBV5-1 and TRBJ2-3, is KAGVTQTPRYLIKTRGQQVTLSCSPISGHRSVSWYQQTPGQGLQFLFEYFSETQRNKGNFPGRFSGRQFSNSRSEMNVSTLELGDSALYLCASSLKRELTDTQYFGPGTRLTVL.

J is TRBJ1-5 and V is TRBV7-8, with 8 bases matching TRBD1. The V segment lost 5 bases and the J segment 1 base; nucleotides outside the gene matches: 4. CDR1 is SGHVS, CDR2 FQNEAQ, per germline. The CDR3 totals 15 residues. CDR3 protein: CASSRGTGSNQPQHF. The CDR3 bases are TGTGCCAGCAGCCGGGGGACAGGAAGCAATCAGCCCCAGCATTTT.

The rearrangement uses TRBV29-1 and TRBJ1-1; 11 positions match TRBD1. Looked up from germline, CDR1 is SQVTM and CDR2 is ANQGSEA. Trimming at V came to 6 bases and at J to 6 bases, leaving 6 bases not matched to a gene. The CDR3 covers 13 residues. CDR3 protein: CSVAGQGGAEAFF. CDR3 sequence (DNA): TGCAGCGTCGCGGGACAGGGGGGCGCTGAAGCTTTCTTT.

This chain connects TRBV6-1 to TRBJ2-5; 14 bases fit TRBD2. The CDR3 runs 20 residues. Looked up from germline, CDR1 is MNHNS and CDR2 is SASEGT. The J segment lost 1 base and the V segment lost 0 bases, leaving 10 bases of the junction unmatched. CDR3 in amino acids: CASSEAAPRGTSGSQETQYF. For the CDR3, the DNA is TGTGCCAGCAGTGAAGCGGCGCCCAGGGGGACTAGCGGGAGCCAAGAGACCCAGTACTTC.

This CDR3 is CASSQSGISNEKLFF. The CDR3 DNA reads as TGTGCCAGCTCACAATCGGGGATATCTAATGAAAAACTGTTTTTT. The V call is TRBV2, the J call TRBJ1-4; D is undetermined. CDR3 size: 15 residues. V was shortened by 8 bases and J by 3 bases, with 16 bases between the two germline ends. Germline CDR1 and CDR2: SNHLY and FYNNEI.

The chain joins TRBV4-2 to TRBJ2-1, with 9 bases that match TRBD2. The CDR3 spans 18 residues. Trimming cost V 1 base and J 0 bases; bases outside gene matches: 7. CDR1 and CDR2 from the germline V gene are LGHNA and YNFKEQ. The CDR3 loop reads CASSQVAGALSSYNEQFF. DNA for the CDR3: TGTGCCAGCAGCCAAGTAGCGGGGGCCCTCAGCTCCTACAATGAGCAGTTCTTC.

The chain is built from TRBV6-4 and TRBJ1-5; TRBD1 aligns across 11 bases. The CDR3 spans 21 residues. Germline V gene lookup returns CDR1 MRHNA and CDR2 SNTAGT. The J segment lost 6 bases and the V segment lost 0 bases, leaving 19 bases of the junction unmatched. This CDR3 reads CASSDSRATPDRGLEVQPQHF. For the CDR3, the DNA is TGTGCCAGCAGTGACTCGAGGGCTACTCCGGACAGGGGGCTCGAGGTTCAGCCCCAGCATTTT.

This clone appeared a few times. The chain uses TRBV7-8 and TRBJ2-2; 14 bases match TRBD2. CDR1 is SGHVS, CDR2 FQNEAQ, per germline. V gave up 2 bases and J gave up 1 base; unmatched junction bases: 9. The CDR3 spans 20 residues. The CDR3 loop reads CASSLRTAGTSGRNTGELFF. CDR3 nucleotides: TGTGCCAGCAGCTTAAGGACCGCTGGGACTAGCGGGAGGAACACCGGGGAGCTGTTTTTT.

The rearrangement uses TRBV29-1 and TRBJ2-5; TRBD1 agrees at 10 bases. The junction had 1 base not matched to a gene; V was cut back by 4 bases and J by 5 bases. The CDR3 totals 12 residues. CDR1 SQVTM and CDR2 ANQGSEA come from the germline V gene. The CDR3 DNA sequence: TGCAGCGTTGTGGGACAGGGGGAGACCCAGTACTTC. Protein sequence: CSVVGQGETQYF.

There are a few counts of this clone. J is TRBJ1-2 and V is TRBV18; TRBD1 matches 10 bases. The CDR3 is made up of 17 amino acids. V dropped 6 bases and J dropped 4; count of bases not matched to a gene: 14. The germline V gene encodes CDR1 KGHSH and CDR2 LQKENI. DNA of the CDR3: TGTGCCAGCTCGCCAAACCCGACAGGGGGCCTCCTCTATGGCTACACCTTC. Residues: CASSPNPTGGLLYGYTF.

The CDR3 spells CASRWTGDSGANVLTF. CDR3 in DNA: TGTGCCAGCAGATGGACAGGGGACTCTGGGGCCAACGTCCTGACTTTC. The genes are TRBV6-6 and TRBJ2-6, with 9 bases identical to TRBD1. CDR3 length equals 16 residues. Germline V CDR1 and CDR2: MNHNY, SVGAGI (reference sequence). V lost 6 bases and J lost 0; bases outside the gene matches: 3.